Listed below are T cell receptor beta chains from one sample, sequenced in a study of T-cell memory formation after mild COVID-19. In TCRdb, the 5' RACE reads were re-called with MiXCR into one record per CDR3 protein. The sample contains 540,000 or so distinct CDR3 sequences, about a fifth of which appear only once. Specimen: PBMCs or a T cell subset sorted from them (not recorded which). These receptors were obtained from an adult woman who had mild COVID-19 (a few samples of this study predate the infection). Cell type and time point are not known. CDR3s leave out the opening cysteine and the closing phenylalanine or tryptophan. D genes are given only for firm matches. Clone size appears in some rows only: once, few, many, or a class for an expanded clone.

14	TRBD2	NA	TRBV20-1	SARARLAGGQDTQY
15	NA	few	TRBV18	ASSPLPGPGGLNEQF
15	NA	NA	TRBV7-2	ASSLSRQGLHGYEQY
11	NA	few	TRBV5-1	ASSLSGSSPLH
12	NA	NA	TRBV20-1	SATTGGFGGEQF
10	TRBD1	NA	TRBV9	ASSASTGVAY
13	NA	NA	TRBV5-1	ASSFLGQLNTEAF
13	NA	few	TRBV3-1	ASSRVGGPSDTQY
13	NA	few	TRBV7-9	ASSWGQAPNTEAF
12	NA	NA	TRBV5-1	ASSLRSITDTQY
15	NA	NA	TRBV21-1	ASSKAGRALGNTEAF
16	TRBD1	NA	TRBV2	ASSEGTAPGPKTGELF
11	NA	NA	TRBV24-1	ATSDWGHYGYT
11	NA	NA	TRBV5-1	ASGSSLTSEQF
14	NA	NA	TRBV4-1	ASSPGRAVSGNTIY
16	NA	NA	TRBV6-2/TRBV6-3	ASSYTDFRVSGNQPQH
12	NA	NA	TRBV4-2	ASSQELYTGELF
13	NA	NA	TRBV6-5	ASSNMEGLGETQY
11	NA	many	TRBV12-3/TRBV12-4	ASSLSSYNEQF
18	TRBD2	NA	TRBV7-9	ASSLGMLAGASRGLNEQF
12	TRBD1	few	TRBV6-5	ASRGTGITNGYT
16	TRBD1	few	TRBV24-1	ATSGQTSGTASFYGYT
14	TRBD2	NA	TRBV9	ASSSEGGRNYNEQF
13	TRBD1	NA	TRBV18	ASSPPTGGNTEAF
9	TRBD1	NA	TRBV5-5	ASSLTGTED
12	TRBD1	few	TRBV20-1	SAREGTDYNEQF
14	TRBD2	NA	TRBV4-1	ASSLSGLARADTQY
11	NA	few	TRBV5-1	ATRGSLNSPLH
14	TRBD2	few	TRBV6-2/TRBV6-3	ASSKSSGTFTDTQY
13	TRBD1	NA	TRBV20-1	SASRTGNSNQYQH
14	NA	few	TRBV5-1	ASSLAAHSGANVLT
17	TRBD1	NA	TRBV20-1	SARGVGQGNPSSGNTIY
11	NA	NA	TRBV9	ASSVGSPDTQY
13	TRBD1	many	TRBV27	ASSLNRGFNQPQH
10	NA	NA	TRBV20-1	SGGASSGEQF
12	NA	few	TRBV6-5	ASSLGLATKEQF
17	TRBD2	NA	TRBV12-3/TRBV12-4	ASSGKREGRRESQETQY
12	TRBD1	NA	TRBV7-9	AGRTGSSGNTIY
11	NA	NA	TRBV7-9	ASSTAPNTEAF
13	TRBD1	NA	TRBV9	ASSVVGGGPGELF
11	TRBD1	few	TRBV6-2/TRBV6-3	ASKTGALLGYT
10	NA	NA	TRBV7-3	ASSSAADTQY